This is a list of T cell receptor beta chains from one sample in a study of blood T cell repertoires in COVID-19. Profiled with immunoSEQ multiplex PCR; TCRdb holds only in-frame clones, not every one. The table lists 250,000 to 400,000 clones, roughly 90% of them singletons. Sequenced input: peripheral blood. All receptors derive from a woman in her twenties or thirties with COVID-19, enrolled during active disease. Each CDR3 is given with its conserved first and last residue.

TRBJ1-6 TRBV5-1 CASSYDIDSYNSPLHF
TRBJ1-5 TRBV7-2 CASSTRQGGQPQHF
TRBJ2-1 TRBV19 CASSIPASSYNEQFF
TRBJ2-3 TRBV7-9 CASSLERSTDTQYF
TRBJ1-1 TRBV6-1 CASSEGQGTEAFF
TRBJ1-1 TRBV27 CASSFGRVGTEAFF
TRBJ1-5 TRBV19 CASTKDRGNQPQHF
TRBJ1-1 TRBV6-5 CASSSGTGLNTEAFF
TRBJ1-1 TRBV6-5 CASSRGGPEAFF
TRBJ1-1 TRBV6-2/TRBV6-3 CASSGDWNTEAFF
TRBJ2-3 TRBV30 CAWGQRSDTQYF
TRBJ1-1 TRBV28 CASSRSDSRDTEAFF
TRBJ1-5 TRBV6-6 CASSTGTDQPQHF
TRBJ1-1 TRBV19 CASSIPDRVNTEAFF
TRBJ1-1 TRBV6-5 CASSYSNSGINTEAFF
TRBJ2-6 TRBV3-1/TRBV3-2 CASSPRESGANVLTF
TRBJ1-3 TRBV27 CASSPGTSGNTIYF
TRBJ1-1 TRBV10-2 CASSEQSYTEAFF
TRBJ1-3 TRBV5-8 CASSPGLSSGNTIYF
TRBJ1-4 TRBV30 CAWSPRRGSNEKLFF
TRBJ1-2 TRBV3-1/TRBV3-2 CASSQVAGTGLDGYTF
TRBJ2-7 TRBV28 CASYGTSVAYEQYF
TRBJ2-3 TRBV5-1 CASSLEPSGKIDTQYF
TRBJ1-3 TRBV29-1 CSVDRGNTIYF
TRBJ2-5 TRBV5-1 CASSPSGVETQYF
TRBJ2-5 TRBV5-5 CASSSLAGVRETQYF
TRBJ2-7 TRBV2 CASSGFNFDYSYEQYF
TRBJ2-7 TRBV7-9 CASSLVTLGKEQYF
TRBJ1-5 TRBV30 CAWSPLRGRTQPQHF
TRBJ2-3 TRBV4-1 CASSQFGTSGRTLTDTQYF
TRBJ1-3 TRBV27 CASSLRTPGGQVYF
TRBJ2-2 TRBV6-2/TRBV6-3 CASSYGLAITGELFF
TRBJ2-3 TRBV6-6 CASSYRETDTQYF
TRBJ1-1 TRBV19 CASSPSRGGRRPEAFF
TRBJ1-5 TRBV19 CASSSGYNQPQHF
TRBJ2-5 TRBV21-1 CASSKAAGEETQYF
TRBJ2-2 TRBV2 CASSEWAAGGELFF
TRBJ2-7 TRBV10-1 CASSETSGSRDEQYF
TRBJ1-5 TRBV10-2 CASRNAGGEGQPQHF
TRBJ2-7 TRBV7-9 CASSPQGNYEQYF
TRBJ1-1 TRBV15 CATSEITEAFF
TRBJ2-1 TRBV6-6 CASSSGQEQFF
TRBJ2-7 TRBV24-1 CATSTGDMSSYEQYF
TRBJ2-1 TRBV7-3 CASSLTSGRYNEQFF
TRBJ2-1 TRBV9 CASSVSAGVENEQFF
TRBJ2-5 TRBV11-3 CASSLDRGSGKETQYF
TRBJ1-1 TRBV12-3/TRBV12-4 CASSLVGEAEAFF
TRBJ2-5 TRBV24-1 CASEASGRDVLETQYF